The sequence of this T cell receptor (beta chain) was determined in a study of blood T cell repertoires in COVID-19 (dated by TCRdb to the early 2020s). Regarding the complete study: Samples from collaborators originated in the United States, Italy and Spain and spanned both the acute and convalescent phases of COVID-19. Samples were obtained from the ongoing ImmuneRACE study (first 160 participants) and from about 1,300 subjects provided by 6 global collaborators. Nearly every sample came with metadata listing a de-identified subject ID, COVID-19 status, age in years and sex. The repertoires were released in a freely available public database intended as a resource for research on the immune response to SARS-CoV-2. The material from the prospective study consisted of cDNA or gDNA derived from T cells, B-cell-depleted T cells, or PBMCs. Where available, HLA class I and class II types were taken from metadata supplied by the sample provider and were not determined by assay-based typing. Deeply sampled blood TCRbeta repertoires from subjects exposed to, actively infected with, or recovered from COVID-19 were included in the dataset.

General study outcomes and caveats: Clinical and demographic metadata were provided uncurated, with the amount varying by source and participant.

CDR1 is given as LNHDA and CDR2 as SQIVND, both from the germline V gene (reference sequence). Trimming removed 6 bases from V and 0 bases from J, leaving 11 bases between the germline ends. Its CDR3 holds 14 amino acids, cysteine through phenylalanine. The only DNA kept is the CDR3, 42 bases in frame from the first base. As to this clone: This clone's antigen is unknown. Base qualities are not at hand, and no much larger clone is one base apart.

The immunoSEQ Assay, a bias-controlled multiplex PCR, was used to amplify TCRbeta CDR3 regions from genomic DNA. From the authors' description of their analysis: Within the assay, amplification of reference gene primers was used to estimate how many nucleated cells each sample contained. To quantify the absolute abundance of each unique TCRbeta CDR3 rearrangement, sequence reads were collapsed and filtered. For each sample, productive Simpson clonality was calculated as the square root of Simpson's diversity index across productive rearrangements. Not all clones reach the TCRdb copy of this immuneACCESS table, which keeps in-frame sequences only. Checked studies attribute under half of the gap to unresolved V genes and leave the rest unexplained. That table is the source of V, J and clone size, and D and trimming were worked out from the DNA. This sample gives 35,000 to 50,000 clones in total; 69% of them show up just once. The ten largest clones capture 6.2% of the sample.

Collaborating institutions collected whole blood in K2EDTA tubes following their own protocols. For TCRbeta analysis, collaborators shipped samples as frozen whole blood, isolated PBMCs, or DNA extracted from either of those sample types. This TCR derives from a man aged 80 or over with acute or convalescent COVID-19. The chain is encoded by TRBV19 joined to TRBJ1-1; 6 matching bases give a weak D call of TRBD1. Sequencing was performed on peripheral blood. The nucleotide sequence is TGTGCCAGTAGCCAACAGGGTCTGAACACTGAAGCTTTCTTT. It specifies CASSQQGLNTEAFF.